This T cell receptor (beta chain) was recovered during a study of cytomegalovirus exposure and HLA in healthy donors. Turning to the study itself: Earlier, about 180 million T cells were analyzed, and about 120 million unique TCR beta sequences were found among them.

Trimming took 5 bases from V and 4 from J; bases not matched to a gene: 9. This CDR3 is built from 17 residues. CDR1 is LNHNV and CDR2 is YYDKDF in the germline V gene (reference sequence). The PCR was carried out with 60 Vbeta primers and 13 Jbeta primers. Here immunoSEQ multiplex PCR was the method, and the copy in TCRdb shows in-frame clones only, minus some. The sample lists roughly 160,000 clones, about 80% seen once, with roughly 1.3% in the top ten. Of note for this clone: Its antigen remains unknown.

Whole-study findings and limits: A highly shared variant cluster was judged a likely technical artifact. Later analysis indicated greater clonal expansion among HLA-associated TCR beta chains than among equally common other chains. Based on reports, TCR beta sequences accurately predicted HLA-A and HLA-B alleles for most subjects.

The chain is built from TRBV15 and TRBJ2-5, with 14 bases aligning to TRBD2. The source material was PBMCs. The receptor was derived from a woman in her forties or fifties in good health and CMV-seronegative. The CDR3 loop reads CATSARGTSGSLETQYF. The CDR3 nucleotides read TGTGCCACCAGCGCACGCGGGACTAGCGGGAGCTTAGAGACCCAGTACTTC.